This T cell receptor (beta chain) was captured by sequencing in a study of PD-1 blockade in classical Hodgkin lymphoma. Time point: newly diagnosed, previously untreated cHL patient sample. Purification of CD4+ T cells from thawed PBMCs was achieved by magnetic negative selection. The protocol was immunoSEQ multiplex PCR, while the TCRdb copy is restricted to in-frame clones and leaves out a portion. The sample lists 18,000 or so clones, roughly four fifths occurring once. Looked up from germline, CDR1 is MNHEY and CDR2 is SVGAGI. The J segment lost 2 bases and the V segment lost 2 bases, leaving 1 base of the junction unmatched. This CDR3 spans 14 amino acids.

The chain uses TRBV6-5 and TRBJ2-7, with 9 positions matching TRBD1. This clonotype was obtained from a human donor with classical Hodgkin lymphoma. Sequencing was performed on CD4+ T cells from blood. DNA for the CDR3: TGTGCCAGCAGTTACGGGGACAGGGCCTACGAGCAGTACTTC. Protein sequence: CASSYGDRAYEQYF.